This T cell receptor beta chain originates from a study of blood T cell repertoires in COVID-19. Study at large: Sites in the United States, Italy and Spain provided acute and convalescent COVID-19 samples. PBMCs, B-cell-depleted T cells, or T cells were the source of the cDNA or gDNA that made up the material.

This CDR3 is built from 15 residues. CDR1 is SGHTA, CDR2 FQGNSA, per germline. Trimming took 5 bases from V and 6 from J, leaving 16 bases between them. The authors' processing: Cell counts per sample came from amplifying reference gene primers. Clones were read by immunoSEQ multiplex PCR, and TCRdb kept only the in-frame ones, dropping some. D and trimming were read from the DNA, whereas the V and J calls and clone size are those reported in that table. Among more than 110,000 clones, 80% to 85% were seen once, and the ten largest hold around 7.8%. Source material: peripheral blood. The chain joins TRBV7-2 to TRBJ2-2; D uncertain. The clonotype comes from a human donor in a cohort sampled during active COVID-19. DNA for the CDR3: TGTGCCAGCAGCCCAGGCCTCCAAGGCTCCGGGGAGCTGTTTTTT. It yields the protein CASSPGLQGSGELFF.